One and the same sample provided the 32 T cell receptor beta chains below, sequenced in a study of T-cell reconstitution after alpha-beta-depleted transplantation in children. Using unique molecular identifiers, the investigators prepared the TCRbeta library. TCRdb reprocessed the PCR reads with MiXCR, giving one entry per CDR3 protein. The sample consists of approximately 270,000 distinct CDR3 sequences, under 30% of them appearing once. This material consisted of PBMCs, mostly from graft donor cells, taken 360 days after TCRalphabeta/CD19-depleted stem cell transplant. These receptors all stem from a female patient aged 2 to 10 who had a stem cell transplant for congenital amegakaryocytic thrombocytopenia, so the T cells may come from the graft donor.

DNA for the CDR3: TGTGCCAGCAGCCAAGAAAGAAGTGGCTCGGGGCAGCCCCAGCATTTT. Translating it yields CASSQERSGSGQPQHF. V and J are TRBV4-2 and TRBJ1-5, with D hard to call. The CDR3 has 16 residues. V dropped 0 bases and J dropped 7 bases, with 16 bases sitting between them. Germline V gives CDR1 LGHNA, CDR2 YNFKEQ.

This chain links TRBV6-1 with TRBJ2-7; no clear D gene. The germline CDR1 and CDR2 sequences are MNHNS and SASEGT. V lost 3 bases to trimming and J lost 9 bases, with 12 bases between them. This CDR3 spans 12 amino acids. The CDR3 loop is CASSDSLVWQYF. CDR3 coding DNA: TGTGCCAGCAGTGATTCCCTTGTTTGGCAGTACTTC.

This clonotype was counted a few times. This rearrangement joins TRBV20-1 to TRBJ2-3, with 11 positions matching TRBD2. The CDR3 is 15 amino acids. V was clipped by 4 bases and J by 3 bases; unmatched bases: 6. The V gene's germline CDR1 is DFQATT and CDR2 SNEGSKA (reference sequence). The CDR3 loop reads CSANSGRALTDTQYF. CDR3 DNA sequence: TGCAGTGCTAATAGCGGGAGGGCCCTAACAGATACGCAGTATTTT.

This clonotype was counted only a few times. The chain joins TRBV7-2 to TRBJ2-7; D gene uncertain. Trimming left V 4 bases short and J 1 base short, with 11 bases between. The CDR3 contains 14 residues. The germline V gene has CDR1 SGHTA and CDR2 FQGNSA. The CDR3 sequence: CASSSTPGSYEQYF. Written as DNA, the CDR3 is TGTGCCAGCAGCTCCACTCCCGGGTCCTACGAGCAGTACTTC.

This rearrangement joins TRBV25-1 to TRBJ2-5, with D perhaps TRBD1 (5 bases). The CDR3 has 14 amino acids. Per germline, CDR1 MGHDK and CDR2 SYGVNS. The V and J ends lost 7 bases and 2 bases respectively, with 14 bases between them. Here the CDR3 DNA reads TGTGCCAGCACCACTTGGGGCACTCAAGAGACCCAGTACTTC. This encodes CASTTWGTQETQYF.

This chain uses TRBV12-3 or TRBV12-4 with TRBJ2-1, with TRBD2 as a possible D gene (6 bases). The CDR3 loop spans 15 amino acids. The V and J ends lost 2 bases and 5 bases respectively, with 13 bases between them. CDR3 sequence (DNA): TGTGCCAGCAGTTTACTGGAGGGCTATGACAATGAGCAGTTCTTC. Translation gives CASSLLEGYDNEQFF.

The rearrangement links TRBV20-1 to TRBJ1-5; 9 bases are shared with TRBD1. Trimming removed 6 bases from V and 3 bases from J; junction bases left unmatched: 3. CDR1 and CDR2 from the germline V gene are DFQATT and SNEGSKA (reference sequence). The CDR3 is made up of 13 amino acids. DNA of the CDR3: TGCAGTGCGGGACAGGGATTCAATCAGCCCCAGCATTTT. Translated, it gives CSAGQGFNQPQHF.

The V and J genes are TRBV27 and TRBJ1-5, with D unclear. Trimming took 7 bases from V and 2 from J, leaving 9 bases between them. Looked up from germline, CDR1 is MNHEY and CDR2 is SMNVEV (reference sequence). The CDR3 has 13 amino acids. CDR3 nucleotides: TGTGCCAGCATGTTAGTGGGCAATCAGCCCCAGCATTTT. Protein product: CASMLVGNQPQHF.

The chain joins TRBV28 to TRBJ1-1; D call uncertain. V was cut by 2 bases and J by 0 bases, with 7 bases left in between. Looked up from germline, CDR1 is MDHEN and CDR2 is SYDVKM. This CDR3 comprises 14 residues. Here the CDR3 DNA reads TGTGCCAGCAGTTTAACCCAATTGAACACTGAAGCTTTCTTT. Translation gives CASSLTQLNTEAFF.

The rearrangement joins TRBV5-1 to TRBJ1-1; D is unclear. The CDR3 runs 13 residues. Looked up from germline, CDR1 is SGHRS and CDR2 is YFSETQ. Trimming pared 2 bases from V and 0 bases from J, leaving 5 bases between. The CDR3 spells CASSFIMNTEAFF. The CDR3 nucleotides are TGCGCCAGCAGCTTTATCATGAACACTGAAGCTTTCTTT. Looking up the rest from reference TRBV5-1 and TRBJ1-1 gives the full variable domain: KAGVTQTPRYLIKTRGQQVTLSCSPISGHRSVSWYQQTPGQGLQFLFEYFSETQRNKGNFPGRFSGRQFSNSRSEMNVSTLELGDSALYLCASSFIMNTEAFFGQGTRLTVV.

The rearrangement joins TRBV28 to TRBJ2-6, with D unresolved. Germline lookup yields CDR1 MDHEN and CDR2 SYDVKM. The ends were cut back, 5 bases at V and 0 bases at J, with 14 bases in the middle. The CDR3 has 17 residues. CDR3 bases: TGTGCCAGCAGTCCCTTCACCATCTACTCTGGGGCCAACGTCCTGACTTTC. It yields the protein CASSPFTIYSGANVLTF.

This sequence joins TRBV20-1 and TRBJ2-3; 12 bases line up with TRBD2. Trimming cost V 7 bases and J 4 bases; bases outside gene matches: 6. This CDR3 comprises 14 residues. The germline CDR1 and CDR2 sequences are DFQATT and SNEGSKA (reference sequence). The CDR3 sequence: CSVPLAGGSDTQYF. For the CDR3, the DNA is TGCAGTGTCCCACTAGCGGGGGGTTCAGATACGCAGTATTTT.

CDR3 in amino acids: CASSQDAKGWQPQHF. CDR3 bases: TGCGCCAGCAGCCAAGATGCCAAGGGTTGGCAGCCCCAGCATTTT. The V and J genes are TRBV4-1 and TRBJ1-5; no clear D gene. Germline V CDR1 and CDR2: MGHRA, YSYEKL. Trimming removed 0 bases at V and 7 bases at J, with 13 bases between. The CDR3 runs 15 residues.

This clonotype appeared a few times. The V and J genes are TRBV9 and TRBJ2-1, with D possibly being TRBD1 (6 bases). Germline-derived CDR1 and CDR2 are SGDLS and YYNGEE. The CDR3 is 15 amino acids. Trimming took 0 bases from V and 3 from J, leaving 10 bases between them. The CDR3 loop is CASSVGQGNYNEQFF. CDR3 DNA: TGTGCCAGCAGCGTAGGGCAGGGGAACTACAATGAGCAGTTCTTC.

This clonotype was counted ten times or more. The chain recombines TRBV20-1 with TRBJ2-4; a weak D match, TRBD2 (6 bases). V was pared by 3 bases and J by 9 bases, with 21 bases between. The CDR3 runs to 15 residues. Germline V lookup: CDR1 DFQATT, CDR2 SNEGSKA (reference sequence). The CDR3 region is CSARASGGGDGIQYF. The CDR3 region has the DNA TGCAGTGCTAGGGCTTCTGGCGGCGGGGATGGCATTCAGTACTTC.

This clonotype was recorded a few times. V is TRBV4-1 and J is TRBJ1-2; 10 bases are shared with TRBD1. The V and J ends lost 4 bases and 6 bases, in that order; junction bases with no gene match: 8. The CDR3 sequence is 15 residues long. Germline V gene data show CDR1 as MGHRA and CDR2 as YSYEKL. Written as DNA, the CDR3 is TGCGCCAGCAGCCCAAGACAGGGGGCCCCTGATGGCTACACCTTC. It encodes CASSPRQGAPDGYTF.

The V and J genes are TRBV6-5 and TRBJ2-1; D is undetermined. Germline V lookup: CDR1 MNHEY, CDR2 SVGAGI. The V end lost 8 bases, the J end lost 8 bases, and 13 bases lay between the germline ends. The CDR3 sequence is 12 residues long. The CDR3 is CASSPPSDEQFF. The CDR3 DNA sequence: TGTGCCAGCTCCCCCCCATCGGATGAGCAGTTCTTC.

This clonotype has only a few counts. The J gene is TRBJ2-1, the V gene TRBV20-1; D is ambiguous. The CDR3 runs 16 residues. V was shortened by 3 bases and J by 0 bases, with 15 bases between the two germline ends. Germline V gene data show CDR1 as DFQATT and CDR2 as SNEGSKA (reference sequence). This chain's CDR3 is CSASALVRSSYNEQFF. The CDR3, as DNA: TGCAGTGCTAGCGCCCTCGTTAGGAGCTCCTACAATGAGCAGTTCTTC.

This clonotype was detected many times. V and J are TRBV15 and TRBJ2-3; TRBD2 matches 7 bases. Germline V gene sequence: CDR1 LNHNV, CDR2 YYDKDF (reference sequence). V dropped 5 bases and J dropped 1; count of bases not matched to a gene: 0. This CDR3 region has 13 residues. CDR3 sequence: CATSAGGTDTQYF. CDR3 sequence (DNA): TGTGCCACCAGCGCGGGGGGCACAGATACGCAGTATTTT.

This clonotype has just a few counts. The rearrangement uses TRBV7-9 and TRBJ2-2, with D possibly TRBD2 on 5 matching bases. Germline loops: CDR1 SEHNR, CDR2 FQNEAQ (reference sequence). Trimming cost V 5 bases and J 4 bases, with 17 bases left between them. This CDR3 region has 16 residues. The DNA of the CDR3 is TGTGCCAGCAGCACCCCTCCGGGGTTCGGCACCGGGGAGCTGTTTTTT. Protein sequence: CASSTPPGFGTGELFF. Drawing the rest from reference TRBV7-9 and TRBJ2-2, the complete variable domain is DTGVSQNPRHKITKRGQNVTFRCDPISEHNRLYWYRQTLGQGPEFLTYFQNEAQLEKSRLLSDRFSAERPKGSFSTLEIQRTEQGDSAMYLCASSTPPGFGTGELFFGEGSRLTVL.

This clonotype was seen ten or more times. The chain carries TRBV4-2 and TRBJ2-7; TRBD2 aligns across 7 bases. CDR1 is LGHNA, CDR2 YNFKEQ, per germline. V trimming: 0 bases; J trimming: 3 bases; junction bases outside the gene matches: 8. The CDR3 is made up of 16 amino acids. The DNA of the CDR3 is TGTGCCAGCAGCCAAGACATCGGGACTATTGACTACGAGCAGTACTTC. Translated: CASSQDIGTIDYEQYF.

A word on this clonotype: The junction and the germline gene differ at one end; a read error may be behind it. V and J are TRBV6-6 and TRBJ2-1; no firm D call. Germline CDR1 reads MNHNY; CDR2 reads SVGAGI (reference sequence). The CDR3 is 13 amino acids. The CDR3 sequence: CASSYGYNGRSVF. In DNA, the CDR3 is TGTGCCAGCAGTTACGGGTATAACGGAAGGTCCGTATTC.

The chain is built from TRBV5-1 and TRBJ2-7; 15 nucleotides align to TRBD2. This CDR3 region has 17 residues. J lost 5 bases, V lost 4 bases, and 10 bases had no gene match. The germline V gene encodes CDR1 SGHRS and CDR2 YFSETQ. The CDR3 nucleotides read TGCGCCAGCAGCGCGGGAGGACTAGCGGGGGGGCTTGACGAGCAGTACTTC. It yields the protein CASSAGGLAGGLDEQYF. Drawing the rest from reference TRBV5-1 and TRBJ2-7, the complete variable domain is KAGVTQTPRYLIKTRGQQVTLSCSPISGHRSVSWYQQTPGQGLQFLFEYFSETQRNKGNFPGRFSGRQFSNSRSEMNVSTLELGDSALYLCASSAGGLAGGLDEQYFGPGTRLTVT.

This clonotype has a count of ten or more. The genes are TRBV6-2 or TRBV6-3 and TRBJ2-5; 13 bases fit TRBD2. In germline, CDR1 is MNHEY, CDR2 SVGEGT. The CDR3 length is 14 residues. The J segment lost 1 base and the V segment lost 10 bases, leaving 3 bases of the junction unmatched. The CDR3 sequence is CATRLAGGQETQYF. As DNA, the CDR3 is TGTGCCACCAGACTAGCGGGGGGCCAAGAGACCCAGTACTTC.

This clonotype was recorded at least ten times. The rearrangement links TRBV6-2 or TRBV6-3 to TRBJ2-7; 7 bases match TRBD1. The CDR3 is 16 residues long. Germline V gene sequence: CDR1 MNHEY, CDR2 SVGEGT. V was clipped by 6 bases and J by 1 base; unmatched bases: 12. The CDR3 loop reads CASRDYNRGGSYEQYF. The CDR3 coding sequence is TGTGCCAGCAGAGACTACAACAGGGGTGGGTCCTACGAGCAGTACTTC.

A few counts support this clonotype. The chain joins TRBV5-1 to TRBJ2-1, with 11 bases fitting TRBD1. Looked up from germline, CDR1 is SGHRS and CDR2 is YFSETQ. J was trimmed by 8 bases and V by 4 bases; bases with no gene match: 8. The CDR3 runs to 15 residues. The CDR3: CASSPGQGASHEQFF. The CDR3 DNA is TGCGCCAGCAGCCCAGGACAGGGGGCTAGCCATGAGCAGTTCTTC.

The chain combines TRBV15 with TRBJ1-5; D is ambiguous. The germline V and J ends were trimmed by 1 base and 7 bases, with 8 bases remaining between them. This CDR3 comprises 13 residues. CDR1 is LNHNV and CDR2 is YYDKDF in the germline V gene (reference sequence). CDR3 region: CATSRAIWQPQHF. The CDR3 DNA is TGTGCCACCAGCAGAGCTATCTGGCAGCCCCAGCATTTT.

This clonotype turned up a few times. The genes are TRBV7-2 and TRBJ2-5; D is perhaps TRBD1 (5 bases). Germline values: CDR1 SGHTA, CDR2 FQGNSA. The CDR3 is made up of 16 amino acids. Trimming shortened V by 5 bases and J by 1 base, and 17 bases separated the two germline ends. CDR3 sequence: CASSPRIGEFQETQYF. CDR3 sequence (DNA): TGTGCCAGCAGCCCGCGTATAGGGGAATTCCAAGAGACCCAGTACTTC.

This clonotype was observed a few times. The chain employs TRBV5-1 and TRBJ2-3; possibly TRBD2 for D (6 bases). The CDR3 runs 14 residues. Germline V lookup: CDR1 SGHRS, CDR2 YFSETQ. Trimming shortened V by 1 base and J by 4 bases, and 10 bases separated the two germline ends. CDR3: CASSLSGTSDTQYF. CDR3 DNA: TGCGCCAGCAGCTTGTCAGGGACTTCAGATACGCAGTATTTT.

This clonotype was picked up many times. The gene calls are TRBV12-3 or TRBV12-4 and TRBJ1-1; D call uncertain. V was pared by 5 bases and J by 6 bases, with 10 bases between. The CDR3 extends over 12 amino acids. CDR3 region: CASSPDGPEAFF. For the CDR3, the DNA is TGTGCCAGCAGTCCCGACGGTCCTGAAGCTTTCTTT.

The chain links TRBV3-1 to TRBJ2-2, with no clear D. V was pared by 2 bases and J by 6 bases, with 13 bases between. From germline, CDR1 is LGHDT and CDR2 YNNKEL (reference sequence). This CDR3 contains 15 residues. The CDR3 reads CASSQWSQTAGELFF. CDR3 DNA: TGTGCCAGCAGCCAATGGAGTCAAACAGCCGGGGAGCTGTTTTTT.

The chain carries TRBV28 and TRBJ1-6; D unclear. Trimming removed 5 bases at V and 7 bases at J, with 18 bases between. Germline CDR1 and CDR2: MDHEN and SYDVKM. CDR3 size: 16 residues. CDR3 loop: CASSLRVERWNSPLHF. CDR3 DNA sequence: TGTGCCAGCAGTCTCCGGGTCGAGCGGTGGAATTCACCCCTCCACTTT.